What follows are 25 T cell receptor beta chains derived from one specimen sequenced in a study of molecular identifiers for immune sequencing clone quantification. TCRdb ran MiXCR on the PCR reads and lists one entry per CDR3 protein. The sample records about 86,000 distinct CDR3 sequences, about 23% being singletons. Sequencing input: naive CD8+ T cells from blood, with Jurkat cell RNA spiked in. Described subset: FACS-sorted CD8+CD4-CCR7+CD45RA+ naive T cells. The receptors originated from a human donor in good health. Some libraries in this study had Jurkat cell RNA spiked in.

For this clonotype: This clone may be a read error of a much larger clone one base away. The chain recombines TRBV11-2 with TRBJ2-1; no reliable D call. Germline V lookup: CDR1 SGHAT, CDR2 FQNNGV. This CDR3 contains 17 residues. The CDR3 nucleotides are TGTGCCAGCAGCTTAGATCGGTCAGGTCGGCCCTACAATGAGCAGTCCTTC. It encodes CASSLDRSGRPYNEQSF.

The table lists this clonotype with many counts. The CDR3 spells CASSWGADTGELFF. CDR3 nucleotides: TGTGCCAGCAGTTGGGGGGCGGACACCGGGGAGCTGTTTTTT. This chain connects TRBV12-3 or TRBV12-4 to TRBJ2-2; D could derive from TRBD1 or TRBD2 (6 bases each). The CDR3 has 14 amino acids. V lost 4 bases and J 3 bases, leaving 9 bases between the germline ends.

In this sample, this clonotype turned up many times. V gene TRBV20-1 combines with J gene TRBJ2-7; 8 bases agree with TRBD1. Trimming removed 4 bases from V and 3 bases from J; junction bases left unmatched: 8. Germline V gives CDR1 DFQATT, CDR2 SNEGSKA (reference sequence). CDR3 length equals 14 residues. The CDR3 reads CSAKGDRGSYEQYF. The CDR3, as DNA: TGCAGTGCTAAAGGAGACAGGGGAAGCTACGAGCAGTACTTC.

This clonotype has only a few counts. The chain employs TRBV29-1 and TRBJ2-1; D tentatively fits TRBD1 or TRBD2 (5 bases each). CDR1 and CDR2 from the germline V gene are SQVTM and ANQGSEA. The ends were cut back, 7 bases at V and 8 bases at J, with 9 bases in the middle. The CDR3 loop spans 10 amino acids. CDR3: CSARGDEQFF. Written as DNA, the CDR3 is TGCAGCGCCAGAGGGGATGAGCAGTTCTTC.

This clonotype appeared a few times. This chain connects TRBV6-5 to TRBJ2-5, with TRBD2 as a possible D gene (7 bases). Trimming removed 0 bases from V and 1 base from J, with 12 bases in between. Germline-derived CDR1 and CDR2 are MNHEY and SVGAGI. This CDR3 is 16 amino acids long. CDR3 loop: CASSYSRGGPQETQYF. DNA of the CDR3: TGTGCCAGCAGTTACTCGAGGGGGGGTCCCCAAGAGACCCAGTACTTC.

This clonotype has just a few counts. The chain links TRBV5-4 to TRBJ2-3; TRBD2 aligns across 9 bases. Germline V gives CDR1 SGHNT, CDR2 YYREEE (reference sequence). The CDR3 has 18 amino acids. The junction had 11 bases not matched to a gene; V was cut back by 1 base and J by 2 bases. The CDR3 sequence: CASSLFSGSSSFTDTQYF. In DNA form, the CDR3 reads TGTGCCAGCAGCTTGTTTAGCGGGAGCTCGAGTTTCACAGATACGCAGTATTTT.

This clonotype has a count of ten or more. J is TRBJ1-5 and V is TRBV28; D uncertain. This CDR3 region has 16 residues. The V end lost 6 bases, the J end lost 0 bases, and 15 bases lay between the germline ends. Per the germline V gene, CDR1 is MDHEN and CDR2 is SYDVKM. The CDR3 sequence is CASSPWVAYSNQPQHF. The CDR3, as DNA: TGTGCCAGCAGCCCCTGGGTGGCTTATAGCAATCAGCCCCAGCATTTT.

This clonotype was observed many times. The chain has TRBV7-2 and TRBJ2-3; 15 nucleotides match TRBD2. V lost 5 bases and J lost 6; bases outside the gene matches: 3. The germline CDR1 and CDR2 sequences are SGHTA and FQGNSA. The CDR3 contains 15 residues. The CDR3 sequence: CASSGLAGGPDTQYF. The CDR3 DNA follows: TGTGCCAGCAGCGGACTAGCGGGGGGGCCGGATACGCAGTATTTT.

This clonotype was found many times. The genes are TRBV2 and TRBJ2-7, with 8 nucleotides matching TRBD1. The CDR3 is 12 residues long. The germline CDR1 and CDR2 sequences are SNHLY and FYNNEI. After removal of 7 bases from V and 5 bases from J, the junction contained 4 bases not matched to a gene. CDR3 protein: CASTHRGDEQYF. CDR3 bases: TGTGCCAGCACCCACAGGGGGGACGAGCAGTACTTC.

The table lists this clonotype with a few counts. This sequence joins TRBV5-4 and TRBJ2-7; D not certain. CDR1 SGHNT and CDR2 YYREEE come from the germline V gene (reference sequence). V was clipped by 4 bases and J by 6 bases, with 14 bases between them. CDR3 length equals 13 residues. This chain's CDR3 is CASSAVQWGEQYF. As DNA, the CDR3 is TGTGCCAGCAGCGCCGTACAGTGGGGCGAGCAGTACTTC.

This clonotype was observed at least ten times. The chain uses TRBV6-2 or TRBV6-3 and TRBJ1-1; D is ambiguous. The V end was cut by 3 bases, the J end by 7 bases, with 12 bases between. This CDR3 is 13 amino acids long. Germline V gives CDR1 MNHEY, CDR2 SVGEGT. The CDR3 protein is CASSYTPYREAFF. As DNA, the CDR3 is TGTGCCAGCAGTTATACCCCCTACCGTGAAGCTTTCTTT.

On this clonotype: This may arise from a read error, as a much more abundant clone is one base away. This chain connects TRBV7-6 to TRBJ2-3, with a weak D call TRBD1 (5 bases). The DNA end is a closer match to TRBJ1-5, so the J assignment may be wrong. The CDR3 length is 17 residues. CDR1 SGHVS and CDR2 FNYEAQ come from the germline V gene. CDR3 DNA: TGTGCCAGCAGTCCAAGACCGATCGGGGTGGACACAGATACGCAGCATTTT. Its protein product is CASSPRPIGVDTDTQHF.

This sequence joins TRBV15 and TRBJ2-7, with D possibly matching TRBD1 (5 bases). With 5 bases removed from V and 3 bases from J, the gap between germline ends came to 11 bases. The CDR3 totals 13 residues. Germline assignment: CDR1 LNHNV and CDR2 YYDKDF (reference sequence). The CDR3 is CATSVGQGYEQYF. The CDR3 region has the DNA TGTGCCACCAGCGTCGGACAAGGCTACGAGCAGTACTTC.

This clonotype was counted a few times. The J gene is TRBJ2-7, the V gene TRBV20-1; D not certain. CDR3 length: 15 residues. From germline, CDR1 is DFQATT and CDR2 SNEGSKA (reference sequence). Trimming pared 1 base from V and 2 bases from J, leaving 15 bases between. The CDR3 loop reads CSARGPPGFPYEQYF. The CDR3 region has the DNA TGCAGTGCTAGAGGCCCCCCAGGCTTTCCCTACGAGCAGTACTTC.

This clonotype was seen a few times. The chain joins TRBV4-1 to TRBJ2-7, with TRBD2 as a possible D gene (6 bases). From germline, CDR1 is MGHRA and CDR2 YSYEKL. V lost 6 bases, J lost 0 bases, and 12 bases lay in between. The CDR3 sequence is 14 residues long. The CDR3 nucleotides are TGCGCCAGCAGTCTGGCGGGGACCTCCTACGAGCAGTACTTC. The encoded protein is CASSLAGTSYEQYF.

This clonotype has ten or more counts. CDR3 in DNA: TGTGCCAGCAGCGCCCTCGTAGAAGATACGCAGTATTTT. It codes for CASSALVEDTQYF. The rearrangement joins TRBV7-9 to TRBJ2-3; D ambiguous. Germline V gene lookup returns CDR1 SEHNR and CDR2 FQNEAQ (reference sequence). Trimming removed 5 bases at V and 5 bases at J, with 11 bases between. This CDR3 contains 13 residues.

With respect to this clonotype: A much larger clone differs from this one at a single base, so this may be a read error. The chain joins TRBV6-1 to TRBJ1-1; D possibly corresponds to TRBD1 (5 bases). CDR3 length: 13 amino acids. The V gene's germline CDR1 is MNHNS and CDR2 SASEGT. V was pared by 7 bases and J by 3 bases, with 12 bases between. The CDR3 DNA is TGTGCCAGCATTGGGGCACGGGACACTGAAGCTTTCTTT. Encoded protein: CASIGARDTEAFF.

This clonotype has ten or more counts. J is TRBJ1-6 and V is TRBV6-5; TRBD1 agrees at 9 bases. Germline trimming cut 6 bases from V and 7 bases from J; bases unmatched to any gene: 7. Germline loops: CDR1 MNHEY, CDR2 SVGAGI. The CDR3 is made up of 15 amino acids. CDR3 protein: CASRPRTGENSPLHF. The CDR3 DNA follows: TGTGCCAGCAGACCAAGGACAGGGGAAAATTCACCCCTCCACTTT.

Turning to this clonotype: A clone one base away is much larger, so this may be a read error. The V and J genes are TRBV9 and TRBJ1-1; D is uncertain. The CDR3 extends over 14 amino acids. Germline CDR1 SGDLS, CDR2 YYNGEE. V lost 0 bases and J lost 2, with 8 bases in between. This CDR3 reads CASSVGRVNTEAFF. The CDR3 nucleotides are TGTGCCAGCAGCGTAGGACGGGTAAACACTGAAGCTTTCTTT.

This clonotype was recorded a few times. CDR3 bases: TGTGCCAGCAAGGACGGGGATAGCAATCAGCCCCAGCATTTT. Translation gives CASKDGDSNQPQHF. The chain recombines TRBV10-3 with TRBJ1-5, with D uncertain. Looked up from germline, CDR1 is ENHRY and CDR2 is SYGVKD. The V end was cut by 10 bases, the J end by 0 bases, with 13 bases between. The length of the CDR3 is 14 residues.

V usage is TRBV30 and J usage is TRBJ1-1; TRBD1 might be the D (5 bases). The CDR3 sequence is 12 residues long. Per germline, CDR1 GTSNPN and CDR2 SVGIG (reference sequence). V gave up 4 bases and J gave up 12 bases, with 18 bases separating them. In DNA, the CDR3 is TGTGCCTGGAACCCGACGGGACTATGGCCTTTCTTT. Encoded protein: CAWNPTGLWPFF.

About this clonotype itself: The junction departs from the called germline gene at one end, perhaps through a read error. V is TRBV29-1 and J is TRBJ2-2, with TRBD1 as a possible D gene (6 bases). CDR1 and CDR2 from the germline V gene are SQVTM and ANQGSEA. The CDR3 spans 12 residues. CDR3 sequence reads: CGVERGTGELFF. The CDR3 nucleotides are TGCGGCGTTGAGAGGGGGACCGGGGAGCTGTTTTTT.

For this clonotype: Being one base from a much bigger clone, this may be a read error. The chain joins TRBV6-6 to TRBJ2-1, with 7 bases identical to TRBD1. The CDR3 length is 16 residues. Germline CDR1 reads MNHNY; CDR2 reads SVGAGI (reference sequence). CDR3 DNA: TGTGCCAGCACCTCCTCCGGGACAGAAGCCTACAATGAGCAGTCCTTC. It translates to CASTSSGTEAYNEQSF.

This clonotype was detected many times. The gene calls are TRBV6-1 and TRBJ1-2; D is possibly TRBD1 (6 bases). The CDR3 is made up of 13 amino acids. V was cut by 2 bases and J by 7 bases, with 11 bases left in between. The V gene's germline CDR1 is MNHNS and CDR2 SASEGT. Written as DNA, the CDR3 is TGTGCCAGCAGTGAACGGGGGGCGCCTGGCTACACCTTC. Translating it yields CASSERGAPGYTF.

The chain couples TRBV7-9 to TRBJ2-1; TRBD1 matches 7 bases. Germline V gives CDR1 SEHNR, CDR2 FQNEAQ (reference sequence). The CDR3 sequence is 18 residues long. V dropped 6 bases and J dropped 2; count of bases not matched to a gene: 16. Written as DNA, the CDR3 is TGTGCCAGCAGAAGCGCCTGGACAGGTGAAATTACCTACAATGAGCAGTTCTTC. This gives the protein CASRSAWTGEITYNEQFF.